This T cell receptor beta chain is from a study of cytomegalovirus exposure and HLA in healthy donors (dated by TCRdb to about 2017). Concerning the study at large: An earlier analysis of roughly 500 of the donors reported more than 250 Gb of sequence data and 100 million to 140 million unique TCR beta sequences from some 180 million T cells. An early release that covered about 600 HLA-typed donors contained approximately 320 gigabases of sequencing data and approximately 85 million unique TCR sequences. Of the roughly 410 genotyped donors, 65% to 90% were placed in the genetic ancestry cluster associated with self-reported Caucasian donors. The study was designed to test whether signatures of past pathogen exposure could be identified by cataloging public T cell receptors. The study used immunosequencing to profile the T cell repertoires of approximately 640 subjects and linked those repertoires to cytomegalovirus serostatus. A separate validation cohort of roughly 110 different subjects was used in addition to the approximately 700-subject first cohort. The study combined high-throughput TCR immunosequencing, statistical association of individual TCRs with disease status, and machine learning to predict cytomegalovirus infection status. A later analysis re-analyzed previously published TCR beta repertoires from 650 to 800 donors and added high-resolution HLA genotyping to study TCR occurrence patterns. The later analysis used no new phenotypic data to find candidate immune exposures, relying instead on TCR beta sequences and their occurrence across donors. An earlier analysis of several hundred of the donors applied high-throughput TCR beta sequencing to assess whether each TCR beta V gene segment acted as functional or pseudogenic. Donor age, sex, ethnicity and CMV serostatus were compiled alongside the repertoire data. Genome-wide SNP genotypes for about 65% of the roughly 670 donors were used in a later genetic analysis, which treated that subset as a discovery cohort. Every discovery cohort repertoire had been produced on one sequencing platform. Both class I and class II loci were covered by HLA typing, at four-digit resolution. The number of typed donors differed by locus: roughly 620-640 for A, B, C, DRB1 and DQB1; 500 to 550 for DQA1; some 610 for DPA1; and around 450 for DPB1. Because of strong linkage in the cohort, roughly five DR-DQ haplotypes were treated as single units for association and clustering. Among 398 genotyped donors of the cohort, an average of about 220,000 unique TCR beta nucleotide sequences was sequenced per donor, of which approximately 18% were non-productive.

The germline V gene (reference sequence) sets CDR1 to MNHEY and CDR2 to SMNVEV. V lost 4 bases and J lost 5 bases, and the count of bases not matched to a germline gene is 1. Reading from cysteine to phenylalanine, the CDR3 counts 12 amino acids. The CDR3 DNA has 36 bases and is translated from base 1. Library creation used the immunoSEQ multiplex PCR assay. For the multiplex PCR, a mixture combining 60 forward primers for TCR Vbeta segments and 13 reverse primers for TCR Jbeta segments was used. The CDR3 region of rearranged TCR beta genes was amplified from genomic DNA by a multiplex PCR assay. The Illumina HiSeq System was used to sequence the amplified TCR beta libraries as 87-base-pair reads. Turning to the authors' computational methods: A later analysis tallied roughly 80 million unique TCR beta chains across the 700 or so repertoires, and about 12 million of those chains were shared by two or more donors. A nearest-neighbor algorithm error-corrected the raw reads and collapsed the reads into unique sequences, merging closely related sequences to remove PCR and sequencing errors. CDR3 sequences were aligned to IMGT reference sequences to assign V, D and J gene segments. For a sequence to be retained, a match of at least six nucleotides to both a V gene segment and a J gene segment was required. Rearrangements were classified as productive when the CDR3 lacked stop codons and remained in frame with V and J, and all other rearrangements were classified as non-productive. Following IMGT convention, CDR3 was defined as the stretch from the second conserved V-encoded cysteine to the conserved J-encoded phenylalanine. The earlier analysis of about 590 of the donors excluded sequences that lacked an unambiguous match to a single V gene segment. An earlier analysis of roughly 590 of the donors called V segments functional above 56.7% productive rearrangements and segregating when the between-donor standard deviation exceeded 5%. A statistical classification framework was built to diagnose cytomegalovirus status from the catalog of TCR beta chain sequences. In a later analysis, TCR nucleotide sequences were compared against IMGT/GENE-DB human TR gene sequences so that V and J genes could be assigned. In a later analysis, CDR3 sequences and most-parsimonious VDJ recombination scenarios were assigned using the TCRdist pipeline. In a later analysis, each TCR beta chain was defined by its CDR3 amino acid sequence together with its V-gene family, and reads lacking a unique V-gene family were excluded. In a later analysis, approximately 590 highly shared, low-generation-probability nucleotide sequences were removed to address suspected cross-contamination and a sequencing artifact. In a later analysis, a clonal expansion index was calculated for each public chain from normalized within-repertoire ranks of inferred template counts. In a later analysis, generation probabilities were computed using a VDJ recombination model fitted to out-of-frame rearrangements, and the results were checked against IGoR. In a later analysis, hypergeometric tests were used to score TCR-TCR, TCR-HLA and TCR-CMV co-occurrence, with a repertoire-size bias correction applied to TCR pairs. False discovery rates were estimated in a later analysis by permuting HLA or CMV assignments 20 times. A later analysis grouped co-occurring TCRs with DBSCAN, adding TCRdist sequence similarity when clustering within HLA-allele-positive subsets. Repertoires with fewer than 30,000 or more than 120,000 public chains, plus five repertoires with anomalous nucleotide sharing, were excluded from co-occurrence clustering. Entries here come from immuneACCESS through TCRdb and include only in-frame sequences with V and J called. Some clones fail to appear in such tables; in the studies checked, an unresolved V gene covers under half of the shortfall, and the cause of the remainder is unknown. V, J and clone size were drawn from that table, and D and trimming were deduced from the DNA. The table for this sample lists 150,000 to 200,000 clones; 78% of them were counted only once. The ten largest clones represent about 5.6% of the sample.

A note on this clone: The specificity of this receptor is unknown. No qualities accompany the bases; no much larger clone lies one base away.

Results and caveats for the whole study, not just this receptor: A later analysis associated about 17,000 TCR beta sequences with specific HLA alleles at a false discovery rate of 0.05. In a later analysis, HLA-associated TCR beta chains were found to be more clonally expanded and to have lower generation probabilities than equally common non-associated chains. Roughly uniform sequencing depth across donors was assumed in presence/absence analyses, although this assumption may not hold. Assigning TCR associations to individual alleles was difficult when HLA alleles, especially DR and DQ, strongly co-occurred. A further reported finding was that TCR beta sequences accurately predicted the HLA-A and HLA-B alleles for most subjects in the first cohort. HLA typing was unavailable for some donors at each locus, so association tests used only the typed subset. In the study, approximately 160 TCR beta chains were listed as associated with cytomegalovirus. In a later genetic analysis, fewer N-insertions in productive TCRs were reported among donors in an Asian-associated ancestry cluster than the 666-donor mean. In this cohort, only TCR beta chains were sequenced, and detectable features were limited by the absence of alpha or paired-chain data. Linkage disequilibrium might explain the correlated functional status among segregating V segments, but an unknown experimental factor could not be ruled out. While some public TCRs were present in many individuals, most TCR sequences turned up only very rarely across donors. Immune exposure information for the cohort was limited to CMV serostatus. It was suggested by the authors that the approach could potentially be generalized to other disease states and immunological phenotypes. V-gene and J-gene trimming of TCR beta chains was associated with a missense DCLRE1C variant in a later genetic analysis, and the association was replicated in an independent cohort. The earlier analysis of 587 of the donors excluded approximately 15 rarely observed V segments, including chromosome 9 orphons, because counts were too low. In an earlier analysis of more than 500 of the donors, most TCR beta V segments appeared in productive rearrangements about 90% or about 30% of the time, broadly matching IMGT annotations. The classifier was reported to diagnose cytomegalovirus status with high specificity and sensitivity in both the original cohort and the validation cohort. A later analysis found that most CMV-associated TCR beta chains appeared HLA-restricted, with HLA associations seemingly driven largely by CMV exposure. A cluster of highly shared sequence variants was judged likely to be a technical artifact of the sequencing pipeline. Some IMGT-functional V segments, including TRBV6-2 and TRBV6-3, could not be told apart with the 87-base-pair reads, so those segments were excluded. A later analysis reported that several top co-occurrence clusters appeared linked to parvovirus B19, influenza, CMV and Epstein-Barr virus. A later analysis found that TCR association rates varied across HLA loci, with DRB1 alleles showing the most associated TCRs and HLA-C alleles the fewest. A few of the identified cytomegalovirus-associated TCR beta chains were confirmed in vitro to be specific for cytomegalovirus antigens.

The cohort consisted of some 730 healthy bone marrow donors. At the time of sampling, all cohort members were nominally healthy, though unrecorded immune exposures were likely present. The donor was CMV seropositive and was included in the group of 250 to 300 seropositive cohort members. Every donor gave a peripheral blood sample, and the peripheral blood mononuclear cells from that sample were used for TCR beta sequencing. Genomic DNA extraction from the blood cell samples was performed with the Qiagen DNeasy Blood Extraction Kit. The sample was PBMCs. This sequence originates from a woman aged 30 to 39 in good health and CMV-seropositive. The chain employs TRBV27 and TRBJ1-1; a stretch of 7 junction bases matches TRBD1. The DNA sequence is as follows: TGTGCCAGCAGTTCAGGGGGAACTGAAGCTTTCTTT. The resulting protein is CASSSGGTEAFF.